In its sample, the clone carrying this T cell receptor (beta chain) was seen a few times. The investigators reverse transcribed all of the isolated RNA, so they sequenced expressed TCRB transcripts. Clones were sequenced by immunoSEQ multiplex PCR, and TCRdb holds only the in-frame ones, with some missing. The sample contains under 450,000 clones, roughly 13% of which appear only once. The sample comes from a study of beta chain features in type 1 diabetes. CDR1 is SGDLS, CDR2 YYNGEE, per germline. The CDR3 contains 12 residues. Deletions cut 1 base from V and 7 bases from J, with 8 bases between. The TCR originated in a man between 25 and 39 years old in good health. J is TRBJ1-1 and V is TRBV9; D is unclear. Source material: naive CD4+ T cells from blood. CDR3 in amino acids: CASSVPMNEAFF. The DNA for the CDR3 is TGTGCCAGCAGCGTACCGATGAATGAAGCTTTCTTT. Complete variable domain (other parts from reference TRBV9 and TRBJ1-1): DSGVTQTPKHLITATGQRVTLRCSPRSGDLSVYWYQQSLDQGLQFLIQYYNGEERAKGNILERFSAQQFPDLHSELNLSSLELGDSALYFCASSVPMNEAFFGQGTRLTVV.